The clone carrying this T cell receptor beta chain was seen a handful of times. Original processing notes: Estimates of nucleated cell counts were drawn from the amplification of reference gene primers. The repertoire was sequenced with immunoSEQ multiplex PCR; TCRdb's copy has only in-frame clones and lacks some. V and J calls plus clone size are reproduced from that table; the DNA served to infer D and trimming. This sample has about 230,000 clones, with about nine tenths found just once. This sample is drawn from a study of blood T cell repertoires in COVID-19. Trimming shortened V by 6 bases and J by 4 bases, and 10 bases separated the two germline ends. The CDR3 has 13 amino acids. From germline, CDR1 is MNHEY and CDR2 SVGEGT.

The V call is TRBV6-2 or TRBV6-3, the J call TRBJ2-1, with a tentative D call TRBD2 (6 bases). The receptor was derived from a man aged 45-65 years with COVID-19, enrolled during active disease. The sample comprised peripheral blood. CDR3 nucleotides: TGTGCCAGCAGCGGACTACCGTACAATGAGCAGTTCTTC. Its translation: CASSGLPYNEQFF.